The 26 T cell receptor beta chains below come from one sample, sequenced in a study of tissue T cells after allogeneic stem cell transplantation. Time point of the sample: mouse harvest day 7 after allogeneic transplant. Each mouse received 10^7 T-cell-depleted marrow cells plus 10^6 splenic CD5+ T cells by tail vein. Assay used: immunoSEQ multiplex PCR; TCRdb lists only in-frame clones, some missing. This table has thousands of clones, about 60% appearing once. Material for sequencing was liver tissue. The origin of the receptors is a female BALB/c mouse given C57BL/6 T cells with graft-versus-host disease after an allogeneic hematopoietic cell transplant.

This clone was recorded a few times. Mouse germline and gene names are used. This chain's CDR3 is CASSTGTGGYEQYF. The CDR3 DNA, read in part, is TGTGCCAGCAGCACCGGGACAGGGGGCTATGAACAGTAC. This chain links TRBV3 with TRBJ2-7; TRBD1 matches 11 bases. The read comes to an end 1 residue before the CDR3 does, leaving the germline J gene to fill in the end. V trimming: 5 bases; J trimming: 3 bases; junction bases outside the gene matches: 3. Germline V gene lookup returns CDR1 SNHLY and CDR2 FYNGKV (reference sequence). This CDR3 has 14 residues.

With regard to this clone: A single base separates this from a much larger clone, so it may be a read error. The listed genes are named as in mouse. The CDR3 end falls 1 residue outside the read, so it is completed with the germline J gene. The chain joins TRBV16 to TRBJ2-3; weak D call: TRBD2 (6 bases). Germline values: CDR1 SGHSA, CDR2 FRNQAP. Trimming removed 4 bases from V and 0 bases from J, with 11 bases in between. CDR3 length equals 15 residues. CDR3 region: CASSSAGASAETLYF. Incomplete CDR3 DNA: TGTGCAAGCAGCTCAGCTGGGGCTAGTGCAGAAACGCTGTAT.

With regard to this clone: The germline and genes are mouse ones. The read halts 1 residue ahead of the CDR3 end, with the missing end drawn from the germline J gene. The chain links TRBV29 to TRBJ1-1; 7 nucleotides line up with TRBD1. With 4 bases clipped from V and 10 bases from J, the junction kept 3 bases outside the gene matches. The CDR3 is made up of 11 amino acids. Germline CDR1 reads MSHET; CDR2 reads SYDVDS. The CDR3 DNA, read in part, is TGTGCTAGCAGTTATACAGGGGTAGTCTTC. Its translation: CASSYTGVVF. In full, the CDR3 is CASSYTGVVFF.

Note on this clone: Gene names are mouse gene names. The sequenced fragment ends 1 residue before the CDR3 boundary, so the rest is inferred from the germline J gene. The chain employs TRBV13-1 and TRBJ1-2, with D perhaps TRBD1 (5 bases). Germline V gene lookup returns CDR1 NSHNY and CDR2 SYGAGN. The CDR3 has 13 residues. Between the trimmed V and J ends, which lost 5 bases and 4 bases, there was a span of 12 bases. The chain's CDR3 is CASRKGQGSDYTF. CDR3 bases read: TGTGCCAGCAGGAAGGGGCAAGGCTCCGACTACACC.

This clone has only one observation. Gene names and germline refer to mouse. The CDR3 goes on 1 residue after the read ends, and that part is filled in from the germline J gene. The rearrangement links TRBV13-2 to TRBJ1-2; TRBD1 matches 9 bases. The CDR3 covers 13 residues. Germline CDR1 is NNHNN and CDR2 is SYGAGS (reference sequence). J lost 0 bases, V lost 10 bases, and 4 bases had no gene match. CDR3 in amino acids: CAAGDRANSDYTF. The CDR3 bases that were read are TGTGCCGCGGGGGACAGGGCAAACTCCGACTACACC.

This clone was seen only a few times. Here the gene names and germline are mouse. The CDR3 extends 1 residue past the end of the read, so its final part is completed from the germline J gene. The chain joins TRBV13-3 to TRBJ1-4, with D perhaps TRBD1 (6 bases). This CDR3 has 15 amino acids. V shed 1 base and J shed 1 base, with 8 bases lying between them. From germline, CDR1 is NNHDY and CDR2 SYVADS. Partial CDR3 DNA: TGTGCCAGCAGTGATCTACAGGGTTCCAACGAAAGATTATTT. Translated, it gives CASSDLQGSNERLF. The complete CDR3 protein is CASSDLQGSNERLFF.

As for this clone: The genes are named according to mouse. Read data end 1 residue before the CDR3 end; the end is taken from the germline J gene. This chain joins TRBV17 and TRBJ2-4, with no clear D. V lost 2 bases, J lost 1 base, and 4 bases lay in between. The CDR3 covers 13 residues. Germline V CDR1 and CDR2: MNHDT, YYDKIL. CDR3 sequence reads: CASSRPGQNTLYF. The CDR3 DNA, read in part, is TGTGCTAGCAGTAGACCAGGTCAAAACACCTTGTAC. The full variable domain, completed using reference TRBV17 and TRBJ2-4, is DTTVKQNPRYKLARVGKPVNLICSQTMNHDTMYWYQKKPNQAPKLLLFYYDKILNREADTFEKFQSSRPNNSFCSLYIGSAGLEYSAMYLCASSRPGQNTLYFGAGTRLSVL.

About this clone: Any gene name here is a mouse gene name. Read coverage stops 1 residue before the CDR3 terminus; the germline J gene supplies the remainder. The chain carries TRBV16 and TRBJ2-7; 7 bases match TRBD1. J lost 6 bases, V lost 4 bases, and 6 bases had no gene match. The CDR3 runs to 13 residues. Per the germline V gene, CDR1 is SGHSA and CDR2 is FRNQAP. CDR3 bases read: TGTGCAAGCAGCTCCACAGGGGTAGGTGAACAGTAC. This gives the protein CASSSTGVGEQY. The CDR3 in full is CASSSTGVGEQYF.

Details on this clone: Mouse gene names and germline throughout. The read finishes 1 residue shy of the CDR3 end, and the germline J gene is used to complete it. The chain has TRBV12-1 and TRBJ1-4; perhaps TRBD1 as D (6 bases). Trimming removed 1 base at V and 0 bases at J, with 14 bases between. This CDR3 region has 17 residues. Germline V gives CDR1 SGHSN, CDR2 HYEKVE. Partial CDR3 DNA: TGTGCCAGCTCTCTGTTTGGGACATCCTTTTCCAACGAAAGATTATTT. This encodes CASSLFGTSFSNERLF. The CDR3 in its entirety is CASSLFGTSFSNERLFF. Full variable domain (rest looked up from reference TRBV12-1 and TRBJ1-4): DSGVVQSPRHIIKEKGGRSVLTCIPISGHSNVVWYQQTLGKELKFLIQHYEKVERDKGFLPSRFSVQQFDDYHSEMNMSALELEDSAMYFCASSLFGTSFSNERLFFGHGTKLSVL.

On this clone: Genes here carry mouse names. With the read ending 1 residue before the CDR3 end, the germline J gene is used to fill in that end. V and J are TRBV2 and TRBJ1-6, with 8 bases identical to TRBD1. TRBJ1-6 is treated as an ORF (open reading frame) with a function not yet certain. The V gene end was trimmed by 0 bases and the J gene end by 2 bases; junction bases not matched to a gene: 3. The CDR3 extends over 17 amino acids. Looked up from germline, CDR1 is LGHNA and CDR2 is YSYQKL. CDR3 DNA (partial): TGTGCCAGCAGCCAAGATGCCAGGGGGCCCTATAATTCGCCCCTCTAC. This translates into CASSQDARGPYNSPLY. The full CDR3 protein reads CASSQDARGPYNSPLYF.

Notes on this clone: The gene symbols are mouse symbols. From the germline J gene comes the end of the CDR3, since the read stops 1 residue before it. The rearrangement uses TRBV1 and TRBJ2-3; 10 nucleotides line up with TRBD2. CDR1 is NSQYPW, CDR2 LRSPGD, per germline (reference sequence). The CDR3 length is 14 residues. V trimming: 3 bases; J trimming: 6 bases; junction bases outside the gene matches: 3. The CDR3 sequence: CTCSADWGKETLYF. CDR3 bases read: TGCACCTGCAGTGCGGACTGGGGGAAGGAAACGCTGTAT.

This clone was found once. Gene names and germline match the mouse. The read halts 1 residue ahead of the CDR3 end, with the missing end drawn from the germline J gene. This rearrangement joins TRBV26 to TRBJ2-5; a possible D gene is TRBD2 (7 bases). Germline-derived CDR1 and CDR2 are KGHPV and FQNQEV (reference sequence). V was clipped by 6 bases and J by 2 bases, with 9 bases between them. The CDR3 runs 13 residues. The CDR3 loop reads CASRRGGQDTQYF. The CDR3 bases that were read are TGTGCCAGCAGGAGGGGGGGCCAAGACACCCAGTAC.

A note on this clone: Gene names and germline refer to mouse. Coverage ceases 1 residue before the CDR3 finishes, and the germline J gene fills in the end. The gene calls are TRBV1 and TRBJ2-3; 7 bases align to TRBD1. This CDR3 has 16 residues. V trimming: 0 bases; J trimming: 1 base; junction bases outside the gene matches: 4. Germline V lookup: CDR1 NSQYPW, CDR2 LRSPGD (reference sequence). The CDR3 bases that were read are TGCACCTGCAGTGCAGATTCTCAGGGGGGTGCAGAAACGCTGTAT. Encoded protein: CTCSADSQGGAETLY. The entire CDR3 reads CTCSADSQGGAETLYF.

On this clone itself: Each gene name is a mouse one. Coverage ceases 1 residue before the CDR3 finishes, and the germline J gene fills in the end. The chain recombines TRBV13-1 with TRBJ2-2, with D hard to call. The CDR3 runs 13 residues. Looked up from germline, CDR1 is NSHNY and CDR2 is SYGAGN. V was trimmed by 2 bases and J by 7 bases, leaving 9 bases between them. CDR3 bases read: TGTGCCAGCAGTGAAGATGGAAGCGGGCAGCTCTAC. The encoded protein is CASSEDGSGQLY. The entire CDR3 is CASSEDGSGQLYF.

This clone showed up just a few times. The gene names given are mouse names. The read ends 1 residue before the CDR3 terminus; that terminus is restored from the germline J gene. V usage is TRBV20 and J usage is TRBJ2-7; weak D call: TRBD2 (6 bases). CDR1 and CDR2 from the germline V gene are GFQATS and STVNSAI. The CDR3 length is 12 residues. Trimming cost V 1 base and J 6 bases, with 10 bases left between them. The CDR3 reads CGARGGLSEQYF. CDR3 DNA (partial): TGTGGTGCTAGGGGCGGACTGAGTGAACAGTAC. Combining the CDR3 with reference TRBV20 and TRBJ2-7 gives the whole variable domain GALVYQYPRRTICKSGTSMRMECQAVGFQATSVAWYRQSPQKTFELIALSTVNSAIKYEQNFTQEKFPISHPNLSFSSMTVLNAYLEDRGLYLCGARGGLSEQYFGPGTRLTVL.

Points on this clone: The genes and germline here are from mouse. The read finishes 1 residue shy of the CDR3 end, and the germline J gene is used to complete it. The chain combines TRBV13-1 with TRBJ2-7; 12 bases line up with TRBD2. After removal of 2 bases from V and 4 bases from J, the junction contained 4 bases not matched to a gene. CDR3 length: 15 amino acids. From germline, CDR1 is NSHNY and CDR2 SYGAGN. Incomplete CDR3 DNA: TGTGCCAGCAGTGAGGGACTGGGGGGCCTATATGAACAGTAC. This gives the protein CASSEGLGGLYEQY. The CDR3 in full is CASSEGLGGLYEQYF.

This clone was observed a few times. Gene names follow the mouse nomenclature. The read is 1 residue too short to cover the CDR3 end, so that end is filled in from the germline J gene. The genes are TRBV12-2 and TRBJ2-7; D unclear. V lost 0 bases and J 4 bases, leaving 12 bases between the germline ends. CDR1 and CDR2 from the germline V gene are SGHLS and HYDKME. The CDR3 extends over 14 amino acids. The sequenced CDR3 bases are TGTGCCAGCTCTCTCGAAGGTGGGCAGTATGAACAGTAC. It encodes CASSLEGGQYEQY. The entire CDR3 sequence reads CASSLEGGQYEQYF.

With regard to this clone: Germline and genes: mouse. The CDR3 end is not reached by the read, which stops 1 residue before it; the germline J gene fills it in. The rearrangement links TRBV12-2 to TRBJ2-2; perhaps D is TRBD1 or TRBD2 (5 bases each). The germline gives CDR1 SGHLS, CDR2 HYDKME. The germline V and J ends were trimmed by 3 bases and 1 base, with 11 bases remaining between them. The CDR3 is made up of 15 amino acids. The CDR3 spells CASSGRDGNTGQLYF. The CDR3 DNA, read in part, is TGTGCCAGCTCTGGCCGGGACGGAAACACCGGGCAGCTCTAC.

Comment on this clone: Mouse names are used for the genes. The read finishes 1 residue shy of the CDR3 end, and the germline J gene is used to complete it. The gene calls are TRBV19 and TRBJ2-4; 9 bases are shared with TRBD2. Trimming cost V 1 base and J 2 bases; bases outside gene matches: 2. This CDR3 is built from 15 residues. The germline CDR1 and CDR2 sequences are FNHDT and SITEND (reference sequence). The part of the CDR3 DNA that was read is TGTGCCAGCAGTATAACTGGGGGGTTTCAAAACACCTTGTAC. Protein product: CASSITGGFQNTLY. The full CDR3 sequence reads CASSITGGFQNTLYF.

A word on this clone: The listed genes are named as in mouse. With the read ending 1 residue before the CDR3 end, the germline J gene is used to fill in that end. The chain couples TRBV29 to TRBJ2-1; possibly TRBD2 for D (7 bases). The V end lost 0 bases, the J end lost 7 bases, and 10 bases lay between the germline ends. The CDR3 loop spans 14 amino acids. Germline loops: CDR1 MSHET, CDR2 SYDVDS. The CDR3 bases that were read are TGTGCTAGCAGTTTATCGGGGGGCGCGGCTGAGCAGTTC. It is translated as CASSLSGGAAEQF. The full CDR3 reads CASSLSGGAAEQFF. The full variable domain, rest sourced from reference TRBV29 and TRBJ2-1, is DMKVTQMPRYLIKRMGENVLLECGQDMSHETMYWYRQDPGLGLQLIYISYDVDSNSEGDIPKGYRVSRKKREHFSLILDSAKTNQTSVYFCASSLSGGAAEQFFGPGTRLTVL.

With respect to this clone: The listed genes are named as in mouse. The read gets to within 1 residue of the CDR3 end, and the germline J gene fills in the rest. This chain uses TRBV12-2 with TRBJ2-4, with D perhaps matching TRBD1 (5 bases). This CDR3 contains 12 residues. The germline gives CDR1 SGHLS, CDR2 HYDKME. Trimming stripped 3 bases from V and 7 bases from J, with 10 bases between. The CDR3 sequence: CASSETEDTLYF. Partial CDR3 DNA: TGTGCCAGCTCTGAGACAGAAGACACCTTGTAC.

About this clone itself: Mouse names are used for the genes. The CDR3 sequence is CASSPWGGQDTQYF. Partial CDR3 DNA: TGTGCCAGCAGCCCATGGGGGGGACAAGACACCCAGTAC. V gene TRBV3 combines with J gene TRBJ2-5, with 8 bases identical to TRBD2. The read ends 1 residue early relative to the CDR3; the germline J gene fills the gap. The CDR3 loop spans 14 amino acids. Germline V gene lookup returns CDR1 SNHLY and CDR2 FYNGKV (reference sequence). V dropped 5 bases and J dropped 3; count of bases not matched to a gene: 4. Looking up the rest from reference TRBV3 and TRBJ2-5 gives the full variable domain: GPKVLQIPSHQIIDMGQMVTLNCDPVSNHLYFYWYKQILGQQMEFLVNFYNGKVMEKSKLFKDQFSVERPDGSYFTLKIQPTALEDSAVYFCASSPWGGQDTQYFGPGTRLLVL.

A note on this clone: Gene names refer to mouse genes. CDR3 sequence reads: CASSLHGGSDYTF. The CDR3 DNA, read in part, is TGTGCCAGCAGTCTGCATGGGGGCTCCGACTACACC. This chain joins TRBV26 and TRBJ1-2; tentatively, D is TRBD1 (5 bases). The read comes to an end 1 residue before the CDR3 does, leaving the germline J gene to fill in the end. Between the trimmed V and J ends, which lost 2 bases and 4 bases, there was a span of 8 bases. The V gene's germline CDR1 is KGHPV and CDR2 FQNQEV (reference sequence). This CDR3 region has 13 residues.

As regards this clone: Mouse gene names and germline throughout. Read coverage stops 1 residue before the CDR3 terminus; the germline J gene supplies the remainder. The chain is built from TRBV29 and TRBJ2-2; 9 bases match TRBD2. CDR1 MSHET and CDR2 SYDVDS come from the germline V gene. The CDR3 spans 14 residues. Losses at the gene ends were 4 bases for V and 7 bases for J; bases not matched to a gene: 4. CDR3 DNA (partial): TGTGCTAGCAGTTCTCTGGGGGGGGTCGGGCAGCTCTAC. This gives the protein CASSSLGGVGQLY. Given in full, the CDR3 is CASSSLGGVGQLYF.

Comment on this clone: Germline and genes: mouse. Read coverage stops 1 residue before the CDR3 terminus; the germline J gene supplies the remainder. The chain links TRBV26 to TRBJ2-5; 8 bases are shared with TRBD2. Germline V gene sequence: CDR1 KGHPV, CDR2 FQNQEV (reference sequence). The CDR3 is 15 residues long. V trimming: 4 bases; J trimming: 2 bases; junction bases outside the gene matches: 5. The sequenced part of the CDR3 DNA is TGTGCCAGCAGTCGGGGGGGGCGGGGCCAAGACACCCAGTAC. Its translation is CASSRGGRGQDTQY. The full CDR3 protein reads CASSRGGRGQDTQYF.

Points on this clone: Gene and germline names: mouse. The CDR3: CASSQNSDYTF. CDR3 DNA, as far as it was read: TGTGCCAGCAGCCAGAACTCCGACTACACC. The chain has TRBV2 and TRBJ1-2; D gene ambiguous. Coverage ceases 1 residue before the CDR3 finishes, and the germline J gene fills in the end. The CDR3 is 11 residues long. The germline V gene has CDR1 LGHNA and CDR2 YSYQKL. V was cut by 3 bases and J by 2 bases, with 1 base left in between.